This T cell receptor (beta chain) was documented in a study of blood T cells in healthy people across ages. Overall study results and limits: Higher diversity, along with more naive CD4+ cells, distinguished long-lived donors from aged donors. CMV status of donors was not determined, possibly confounding expanded clonotype changes.

The CDR3 has 15 residues. Germline V lookup: CDR1 MNHEY, CDR2 SVGAGI. In this sample, this clonotype turned up many times. Its antigen is undetermined. Through a sample-barcoded 5' primer and a J-beta primer mix, a second PCR was run for roughly 6 to 12 cycles. TCRdb re-derived calls from the 5' RACE reads in MiXCR, one entry per CDR3 protein. The top ten clones hold over 9% of a sample with under 2 million distinct CDR3 sequences, almost 35% of them seen once. The source material was blood. The origin of this receptor is a woman under 40 in good health. V is TRBV6-5 and J is TRBJ2-5, with 9 bases aligning to TRBD1. The end of the DNA fits TRBJ2-7 better, so the J call may be wrong. The DNA for the CDR3 is TGTGCCAGCAGTTCCCCGGGACAGGGTTTTTACGAGCAGTACTTC. This translates into CASSSPGQGFYEQYF.